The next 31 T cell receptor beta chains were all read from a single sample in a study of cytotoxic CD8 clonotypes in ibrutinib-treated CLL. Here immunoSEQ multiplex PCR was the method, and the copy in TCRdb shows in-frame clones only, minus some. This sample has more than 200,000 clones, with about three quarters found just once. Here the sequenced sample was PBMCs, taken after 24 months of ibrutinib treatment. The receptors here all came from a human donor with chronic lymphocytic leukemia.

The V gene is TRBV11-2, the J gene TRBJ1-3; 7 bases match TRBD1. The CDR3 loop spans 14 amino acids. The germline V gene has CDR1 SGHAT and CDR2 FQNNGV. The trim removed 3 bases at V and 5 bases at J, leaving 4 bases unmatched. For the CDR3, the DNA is TGTGCCAGCAGCTTTGACAGGGCGAGAAACACCATATATTTT. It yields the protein CASSFDRARNTIYF. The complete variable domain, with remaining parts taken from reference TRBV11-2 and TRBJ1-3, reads EAGVAQSPRYKIIEKRQSVAFWCNPISGHATLYWYQQILGQGPKLLIQFQNNGVVDDSQLPKDRFSAERLKGVDSTLKIQPAKLEDSAVYLCASSFDRARNTIYFGEGSWLTVV.

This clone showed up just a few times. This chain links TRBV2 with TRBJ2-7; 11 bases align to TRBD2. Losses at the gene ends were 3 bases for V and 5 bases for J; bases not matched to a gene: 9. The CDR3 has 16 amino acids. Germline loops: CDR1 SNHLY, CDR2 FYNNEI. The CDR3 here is CASSERLAGRSNEQYF. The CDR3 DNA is TGTGCCAGCAGTGAGAGACTAGCGGGACGGAGTAACGAGCAGTACTTC.

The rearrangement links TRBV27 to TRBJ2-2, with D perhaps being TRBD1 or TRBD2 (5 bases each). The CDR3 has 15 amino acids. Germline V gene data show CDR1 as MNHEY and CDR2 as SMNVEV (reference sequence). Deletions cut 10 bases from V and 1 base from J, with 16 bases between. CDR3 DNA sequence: TGTGCCACCTCCCGGGACCCCGGGAACACCGGGGAGCTGTTTTTT. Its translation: CATSRDPGNTGELFF.

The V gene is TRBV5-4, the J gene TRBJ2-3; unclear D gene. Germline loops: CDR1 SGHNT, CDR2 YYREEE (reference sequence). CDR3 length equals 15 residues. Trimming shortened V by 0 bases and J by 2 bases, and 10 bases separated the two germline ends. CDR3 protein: CASSLVDHPTDTQYF. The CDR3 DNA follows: TGTGCCAGCAGCTTGGTTGACCACCCCACAGATACGCAGTATTTT.

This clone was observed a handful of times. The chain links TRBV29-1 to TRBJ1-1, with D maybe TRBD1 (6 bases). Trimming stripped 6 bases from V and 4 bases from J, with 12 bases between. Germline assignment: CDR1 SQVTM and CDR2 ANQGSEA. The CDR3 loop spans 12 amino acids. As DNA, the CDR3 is TGCAGCGTGAAAGGGGGGCCCACTGAAGCTTTCTTT. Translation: CSVKGGPTEAFF.

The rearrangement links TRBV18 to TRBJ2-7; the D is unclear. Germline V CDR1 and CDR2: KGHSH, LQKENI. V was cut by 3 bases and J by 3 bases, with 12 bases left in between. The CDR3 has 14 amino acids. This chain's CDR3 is CASSPEGGIYEQYF. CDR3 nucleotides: TGTGCCAGCTCACCGGAAGGTGGGATCTACGAGCAGTACTTC.

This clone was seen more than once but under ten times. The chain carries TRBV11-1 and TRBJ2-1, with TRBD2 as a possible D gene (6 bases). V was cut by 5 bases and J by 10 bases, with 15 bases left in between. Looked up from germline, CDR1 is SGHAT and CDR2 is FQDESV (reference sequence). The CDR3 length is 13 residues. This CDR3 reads CASSGTRFKEQFF. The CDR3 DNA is TGTGCCAGCAGCGGGACTCGGTTTAAGGAGCAGTTCTTC.

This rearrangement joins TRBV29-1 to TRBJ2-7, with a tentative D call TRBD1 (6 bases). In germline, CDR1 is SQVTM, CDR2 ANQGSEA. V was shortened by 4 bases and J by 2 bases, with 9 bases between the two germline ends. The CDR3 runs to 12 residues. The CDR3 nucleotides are TGCAGCGTTGGGACAGATGCCTACGAGCAGTACTTC. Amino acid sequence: CSVGTDAYEQYF.

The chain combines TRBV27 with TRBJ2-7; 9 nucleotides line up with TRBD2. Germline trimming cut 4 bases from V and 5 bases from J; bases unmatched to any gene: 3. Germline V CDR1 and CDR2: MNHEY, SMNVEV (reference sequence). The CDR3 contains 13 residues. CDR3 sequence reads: CASSWREGDEQYF. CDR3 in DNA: TGTGCCAGCAGTTGGCGGGAGGGCGACGAGCAGTACTTC.

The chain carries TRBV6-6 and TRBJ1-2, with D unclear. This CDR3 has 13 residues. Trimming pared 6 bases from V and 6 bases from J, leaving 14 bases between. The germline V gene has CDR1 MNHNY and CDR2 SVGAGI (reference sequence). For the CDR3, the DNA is TGTGCCAGCAGCACGGACCCTGGCGATGGCTACACCTTC. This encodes CASSTDPGDGYTF.

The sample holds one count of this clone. CDR3 protein: CASSPRGAGGNIQYF. The CDR3 nucleotides read TGTGCCAGCAGTCCCCGCGGGGCAGGGGGCAACATTCAGTACTTC. This sequence joins TRBV28 and TRBJ2-4, with TRBD1 matching 8 bases. The J segment lost 7 bases and the V segment lost 5 bases, leaving 10 bases of the junction unmatched. CDR1 and CDR2 from the germline V gene are MDHEN and SYDVKM. This CDR3 is built from 15 residues. The full variable domain, with the rest looked up from reference TRBV28 and TRBJ2-4, is DVKVTQSSRYLVKRTGEKVFLECVQDMDHENMFWYRQDPGLGLRLIYFSYDVKMKEKGDIPEGYSVSREKKERFSLILESASTNQTSMYLCASSPRGAGGNIQYFGAGTRLSVL.

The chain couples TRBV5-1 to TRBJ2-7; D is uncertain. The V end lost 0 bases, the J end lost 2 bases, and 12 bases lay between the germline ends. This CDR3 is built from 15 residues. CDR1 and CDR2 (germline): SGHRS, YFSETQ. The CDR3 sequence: CASSLAPDATYEQYF. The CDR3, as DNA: TGCGCCAGCAGCTTGGCTCCGGATGCCACCTACGAGCAGTACTTC. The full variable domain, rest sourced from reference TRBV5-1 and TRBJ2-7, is KAGVTQTPRYLIKTRGQQVTLSCSPISGHRSVSWYQQTPGQGLQFLFEYFSETQRNKGNFPGRFSGRQFSNSRSEMNVSTLELGDSALYLCASSLAPDATYEQYFGPGTRLTVT.

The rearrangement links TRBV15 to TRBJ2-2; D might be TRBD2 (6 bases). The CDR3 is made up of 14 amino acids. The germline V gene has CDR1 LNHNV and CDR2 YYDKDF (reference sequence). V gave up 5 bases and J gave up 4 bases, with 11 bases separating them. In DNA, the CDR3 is TGTGCCACCAGCCCCCGGCGGGGCACCGGGGAGCTGTTTTTT. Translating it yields CATSPRRGTGELFF.

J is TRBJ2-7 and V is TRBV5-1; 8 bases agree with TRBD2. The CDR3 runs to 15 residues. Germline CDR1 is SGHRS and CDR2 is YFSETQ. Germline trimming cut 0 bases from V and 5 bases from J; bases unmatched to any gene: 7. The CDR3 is CASSLEAGVTDEQYF. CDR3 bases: TGCGCCAGCAGCTTGGAAGCGGGAGTGACAGACGAGCAGTACTTC.

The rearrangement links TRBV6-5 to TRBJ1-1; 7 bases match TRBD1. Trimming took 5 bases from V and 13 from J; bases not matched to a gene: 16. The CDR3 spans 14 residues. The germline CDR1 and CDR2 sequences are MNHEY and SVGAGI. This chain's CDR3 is CASSPSGGGDLSFF. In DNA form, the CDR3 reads TGTGCCAGCAGTCCCTCGGGAGGGGGCGACCTGAGTTTCTTT.

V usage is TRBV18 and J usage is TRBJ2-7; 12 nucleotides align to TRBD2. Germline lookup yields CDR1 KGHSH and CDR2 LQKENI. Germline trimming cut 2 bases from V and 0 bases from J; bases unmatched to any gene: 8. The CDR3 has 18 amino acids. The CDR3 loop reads CASSPFRTSGITSYEQYF. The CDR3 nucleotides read TGTGCCAGCTCACCATTTAGGACTAGCGGGATTACCTCCTACGAGCAGTACTTC.

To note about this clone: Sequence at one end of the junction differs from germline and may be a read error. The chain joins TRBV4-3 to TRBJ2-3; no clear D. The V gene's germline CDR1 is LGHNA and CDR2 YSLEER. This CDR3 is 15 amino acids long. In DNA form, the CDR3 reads TGCGCCAGCAGCCAAGACGCGCGAAGCACAGATATGCAGTATTTT. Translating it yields CASSQDARSTDMQYF.

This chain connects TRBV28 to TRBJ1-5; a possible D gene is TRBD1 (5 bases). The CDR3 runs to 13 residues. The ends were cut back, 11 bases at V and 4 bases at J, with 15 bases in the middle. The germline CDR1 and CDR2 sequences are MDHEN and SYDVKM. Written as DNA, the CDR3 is TGTGCCCTTTCACAGGTGACAAATCAGCCCCAGCATTTT. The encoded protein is CALSQVTNQPQHF. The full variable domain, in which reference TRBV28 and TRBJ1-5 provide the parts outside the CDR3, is DVKVTQSSRYLVKRTGEKVFLECVQDMDHENMFWYRQDPGLGLRLIYFSYDVKMKEKGDIPEGYSVSREKKERFSLILESASTNQTSMYLCALSQVTNQPQHFGDGTRLSIL.

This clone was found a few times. CDR3 in amino acids: CSVGEDTQYF. CDR3 coding DNA: TGCAGCGTTGGGGAAGATACGCAGTATTTT. The chain combines TRBV29-1 with TRBJ2-3; D remains unclear. The germline CDR1 and CDR2 sequences are SQVTM and ANQGSEA. The CDR3 is 10 amino acids. With 4 bases removed from V and 5 bases from J, the gap between germline ends came to 4 bases.

The CDR3 loop reads CASSSGQSFTDTQYF. For the CDR3, the DNA is TGTGCCAGCAGCTCGGGACAATCCTTCACAGATACGCAGTATTTT. The V call is TRBV7-2, the J call TRBJ2-3; tentatively, D is TRBD1 (6 bases). CDR3 length: 15 amino acids. Germline V gene data show CDR1 as SGHTA and CDR2 as FQGNSA. The V and J ends lost 4 bases and 2 bases respectively, with 13 bases between them. Using reference TRBV7-2 and TRBJ2-3 for the parts outside the CDR3, the full variable domain is GAGVSQSPSNKVTEKGKDVELRCDPISGHTALYWYRQSLGQGLEFLIYFQGNSAPDKSGLPSDRFSAERTGGSVSTLTIQRTQQEDSAVYLCASSSGQSFTDTQYFGPGTRLTVL.

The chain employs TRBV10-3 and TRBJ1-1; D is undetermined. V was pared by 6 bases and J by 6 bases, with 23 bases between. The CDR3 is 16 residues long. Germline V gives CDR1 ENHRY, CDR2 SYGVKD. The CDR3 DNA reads TGTGCCATCAGCGGGGTAGTGGGAGGGAATGGCGCTGAAGCTTTCTTT. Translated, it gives CAISGVVGGNGAEAFF.

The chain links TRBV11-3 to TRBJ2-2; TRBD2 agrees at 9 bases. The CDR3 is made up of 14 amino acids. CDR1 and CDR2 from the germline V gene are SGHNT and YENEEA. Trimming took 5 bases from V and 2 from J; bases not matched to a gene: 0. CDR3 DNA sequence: TGTGCCAGCAGCCTAGCGGGAAACACCGGGGAGCTGTTTTTT. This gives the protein CASSLAGNTGELFF.

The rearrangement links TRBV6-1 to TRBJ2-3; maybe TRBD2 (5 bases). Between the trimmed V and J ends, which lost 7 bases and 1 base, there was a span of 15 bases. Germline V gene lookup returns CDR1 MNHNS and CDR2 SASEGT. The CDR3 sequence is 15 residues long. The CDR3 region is CASTEGYQGTDTQYF. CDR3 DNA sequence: TGTGCCAGCACCGAGGGATACCAGGGCACAGATACGCAGTATTTT.

CDR3 nucleotides: TGTGCCATCGGGATACGGGACAGGGTTAACTATGGCTACACCTTC. Amino acids: CAIGIRDRVNYGYTF. The chain is built from TRBV28 and TRBJ1-2; 9 positions match TRBD1. The CDR3 runs 15 residues. Germline CDR1 reads MDHEN; CDR2 reads SYDVKM. Trimming took 10 bases from V and 1 from J; bases not matched to a gene: 10.

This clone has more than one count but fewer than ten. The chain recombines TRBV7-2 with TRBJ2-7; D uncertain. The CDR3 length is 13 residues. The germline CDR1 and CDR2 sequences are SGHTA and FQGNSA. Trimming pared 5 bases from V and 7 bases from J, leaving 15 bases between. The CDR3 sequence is CASSANPSTEQYF. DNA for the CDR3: TGTGCCAGCAGCGCCAACCCGTCGACTGAGCAGTACTTC.

The CDR3 reads CASSDPGTSGRKTQYF. CDR3 DNA sequence: TGTGCCAGCAGTGACCCCGGGACTAGCGGGAGAAAAACGCAGTATTTT. V usage is TRBV6-1 and J usage is TRBJ2-3, with 14 bases identical to TRBD2. After removal of 3 bases from V and 9 bases from J, the junction contained 8 bases not matched to a gene. CDR3 size: 16 residues. Germline values: CDR1 MNHNS, CDR2 SASEGT.

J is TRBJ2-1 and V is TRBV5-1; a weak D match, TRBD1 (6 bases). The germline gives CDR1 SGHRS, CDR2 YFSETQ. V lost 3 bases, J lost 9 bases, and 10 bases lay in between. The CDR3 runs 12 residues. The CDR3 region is CASSYRVGEQFF. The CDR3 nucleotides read TGCGCCAGCAGCTACAGGGTCGGTGAGCAGTTCTTC.

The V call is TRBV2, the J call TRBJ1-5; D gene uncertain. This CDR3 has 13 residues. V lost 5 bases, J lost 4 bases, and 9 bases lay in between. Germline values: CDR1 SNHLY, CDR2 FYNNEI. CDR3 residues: CASSSGLNQPQHF. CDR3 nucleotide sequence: TGTGCCAGCAGTTCGGGTCTGAATCAGCCCCAGCATTTT.

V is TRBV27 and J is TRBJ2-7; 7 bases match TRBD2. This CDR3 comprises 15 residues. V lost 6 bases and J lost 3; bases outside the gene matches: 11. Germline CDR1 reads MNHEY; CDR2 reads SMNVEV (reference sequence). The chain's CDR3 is CASSLTTSPHYEQYF. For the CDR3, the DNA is TGTGCCAGCAGCCTGACGACTAGCCCCCACTACGAGCAGTACTTC.

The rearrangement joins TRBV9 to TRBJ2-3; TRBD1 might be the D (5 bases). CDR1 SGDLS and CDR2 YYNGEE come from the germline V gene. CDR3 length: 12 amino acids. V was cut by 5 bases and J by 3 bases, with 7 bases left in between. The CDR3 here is CASSRTTDTQYF. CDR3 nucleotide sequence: TGTGCCAGCAGTCGGACAACAGATACGCAGTATTTT.

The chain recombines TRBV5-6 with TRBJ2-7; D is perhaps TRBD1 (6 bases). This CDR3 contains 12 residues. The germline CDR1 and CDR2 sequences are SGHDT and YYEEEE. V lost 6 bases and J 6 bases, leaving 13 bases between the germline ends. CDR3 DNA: TGTGCCAGCACCGAAGCAGGGGTCGAGCAGTACTTC. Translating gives CASTEAGVEQYF.